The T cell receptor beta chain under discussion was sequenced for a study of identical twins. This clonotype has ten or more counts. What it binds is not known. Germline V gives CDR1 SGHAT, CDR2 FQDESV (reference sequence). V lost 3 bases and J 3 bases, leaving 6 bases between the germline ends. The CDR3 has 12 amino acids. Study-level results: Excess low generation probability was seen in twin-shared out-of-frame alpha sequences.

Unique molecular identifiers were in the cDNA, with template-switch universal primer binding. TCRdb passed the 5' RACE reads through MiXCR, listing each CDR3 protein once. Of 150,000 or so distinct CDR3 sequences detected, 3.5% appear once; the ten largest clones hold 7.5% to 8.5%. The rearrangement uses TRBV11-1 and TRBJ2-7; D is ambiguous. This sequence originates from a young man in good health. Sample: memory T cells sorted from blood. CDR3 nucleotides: TGTGCCAGCAGCTTCCAGAGCTACGAGCAGTACTTC. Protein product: CASSFQSYEQYF.